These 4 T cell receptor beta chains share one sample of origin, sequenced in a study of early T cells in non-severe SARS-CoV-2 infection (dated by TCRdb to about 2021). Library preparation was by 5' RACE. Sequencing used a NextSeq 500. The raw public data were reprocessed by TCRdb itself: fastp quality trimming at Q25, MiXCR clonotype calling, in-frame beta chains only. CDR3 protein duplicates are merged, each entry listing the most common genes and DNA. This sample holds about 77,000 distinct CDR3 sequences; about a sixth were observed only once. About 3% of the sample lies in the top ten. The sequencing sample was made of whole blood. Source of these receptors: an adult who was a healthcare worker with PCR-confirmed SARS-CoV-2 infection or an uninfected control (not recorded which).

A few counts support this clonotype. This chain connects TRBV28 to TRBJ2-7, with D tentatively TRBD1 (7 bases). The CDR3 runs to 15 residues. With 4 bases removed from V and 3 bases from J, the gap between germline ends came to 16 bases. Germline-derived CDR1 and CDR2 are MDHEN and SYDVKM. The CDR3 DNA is TGTGCCAGCAGTTGGGGACGACAGGGAGGCTACGAGCAGTACTTC. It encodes CASSWGRQGGYEQYF.

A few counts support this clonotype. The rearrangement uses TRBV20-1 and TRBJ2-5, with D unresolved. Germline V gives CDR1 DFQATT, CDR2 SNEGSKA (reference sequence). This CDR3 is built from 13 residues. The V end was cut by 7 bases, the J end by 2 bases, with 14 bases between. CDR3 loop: CSGLSELQETQYF. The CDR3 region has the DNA TGCAGTGGGCTGAGTGAGCTGCAAGAGACCCAGTACTTC.

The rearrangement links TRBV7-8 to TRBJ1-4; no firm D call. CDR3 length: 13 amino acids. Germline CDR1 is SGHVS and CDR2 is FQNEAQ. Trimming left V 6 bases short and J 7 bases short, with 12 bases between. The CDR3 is CASRLGIGEKLFF. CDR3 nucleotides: TGTGCCAGCAGATTGGGGATAGGTGAAAAACTGTTTTTT.

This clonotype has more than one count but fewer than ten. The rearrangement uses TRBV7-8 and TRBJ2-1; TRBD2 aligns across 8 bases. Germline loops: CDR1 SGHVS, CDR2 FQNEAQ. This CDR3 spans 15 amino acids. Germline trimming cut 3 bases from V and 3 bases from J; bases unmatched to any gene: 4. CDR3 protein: CASSLKREIYNEQFF. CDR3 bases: TGTGCCAGCAGCTTGAAGCGGGAGATCTACAATGAGCAGTTCTTC.